The 2 T cell receptor beta chains reported below all come from one sample, sequenced in a study of shared clonotypes between healthy human individuals. Naive CD8 populations comprised CD45RO-negative cells positively selected for CCR7, excluding terminally differentiated effector memory CD45RA+ cells. Assay used: immunoSEQ multiplex PCR; TCRdb lists only in-frame clones, some missing. The sample lists millions of clones; around 93% were seen once. The sequenced sample was naive CD8+ T cells from PBMCs. These receptors came from a young man in good health. Some clones in this sample may be carry-over from other donors' samples.

V is TRBV5-8 and J is TRBJ1-1; weak D call: TRBD1 (5 bases). Germline V gene lookup returns CDR1 SGHTS and CDR2 YDEGEE. V dropped 0 bases and J dropped 0 bases, with 6 bases sitting between them. CDR3 size: 14 residues. CDR3 bases: TGTGCCAGCAGCTTGGGGGGCCTGAACACTGAAGCTTTCTTT. Translated: CASSLGGLNTEAFF.

This chain uses TRBV5-6 with TRBJ2-7; D is ambiguous. Trimming took 6 bases from V and 0 from J, leaving 13 bases between them. CDR3 length: 14 amino acids. The germline CDR1 and CDR2 sequences are SGHDT and YYEEEE. CDR3 sequence reads: CASKVWRSSYEQYF. DNA for the CDR3: TGTGCCAGCAAGGTATGGCGGAGCTCCTACGAGCAGTACTTC.